The present T cell receptor beta chain was sequenced within a study of Ad26.COV2.S vaccination and SARS-CoV-2 variants. Treatment denoted: some 20 received Ad26.COV2.S at low or high dose, single or two shots; a few received placebo; per-sample allocation not given. Specimens were obtained on day 63 following the first vaccine or placebo injection. This clone came up once. Profiling relied on immunoSEQ multiplex PCR, and the TCRdb table lists in-frame clones only, not all of them. The sample records 350,000 to 500,000 clones, 90% being singletons. CDR3 size: 14 residues. V gave up 1 base and J gave up 10 bases, with 16 bases separating them. Per the germline V gene, CDR1 is SGHTA and CDR2 is FQGNSA.

This sample comprised peripheral blood, obtained in a trial of Ad26.COV2.S vaccine versus placebo. The chain uses TRBV7-2 and TRBJ1-2; maybe TRBD1 (6 bases). The TCR was taken from a person between 18 and 60 years old who received the Ad26.COV2.S COVID-19 vaccine or a placebo. CDR3 in DNA: TGTGCCAGCAGCTTAGTATCGGGGGCTCAGTCCTACACCTTC. Translated, it gives CASSLVSGAQSYTF.